In this sample, the clone carrying this TCR beta chain is medium-sized. Antigen unknown. The data stem from a study of PD-1 blockade in classical Hodgkin lymphoma. Germline-derived CDR1 and CDR2 are SGDLS and YYNGEE. Trimming at V came to 0 bases and at J to 4 bases, leaving 4 bases not matched to a gene. The length of the CDR3 is 17 residues. Every one of the patients relapsed after autologous stem cell transplantation (brentuximab vedotin exposure was variable). General study findings and limits: Complete responders' diversity at baseline resembled that of newly diagnosed patients.

Repertoires were generated with immunoSEQ multiplex PCR, while TCRdb's copy carries only in-frame clones and drops some. The sample lists 35,000 to 50,000 clones, 76% occurring once. The clonotype comes from a human donor with classical Hodgkin lymphoma. This chain links TRBV9 with TRBJ2-1; 13 bases map to TRBD2. The sequenced sample was peripheral blood mononuclear cells (PBMCs), obtained at baseline. Written as DNA, the CDR3 is TGTGCCAGCAGCGTAGAGGGGGGACTAGCGGGATACAATGAGCAGTTCTTC. Amino acids: CASSVEGGLAGYNEQFF.